This T cell receptor (beta chain) was sequenced for a study of T cells in Graves' hyperthyroidism and ophthalmopathy. Study summary: Peripheral blood was collected at initial diagnosis, before any treatment.

Amplification of TCR beta CDR3 regions used RNA as the template. HTBI primers were employed in a first-round RT-PCR of the TCR CDR3. Using its own MiXCR run on the multiplex PCR reads, TCRdb lists one record per CDR3 protein. Of roughly 300,000 distinct CDR3 sequences listed, around 20% are singletons. This clonotype was observed at least ten times. V was cut by 5 bases and J by 2 bases, with 11 bases left in between. Per the germline V gene, CDR1 is LGHDT and CDR2 is YNNKEL (reference sequence). The CDR3 is 14 amino acids. The clonotype was recovered from a woman in her forties or fifties with Graves' hyperthyroidism. The V and J genes are TRBV3-1 and TRBJ2-3, with a possible D match to TRBD2 (5 bases). The sequenced sample consisted of blood. The CDR3 DNA is TGTGCCAGCAGCGATCCGGGGAACACAGATACGCAGTATTTT. It codes for CASSDPGNTDTQYF.